This T cell receptor (beta chain) was documented in a study of blood T cell repertoires in COVID-19. Study information: The cDNA or gDNA used as material had been derived from T cells, B-cell-depleted T cells, or PBMCs.

Per the study methods: Nucleated cell number was recorded as an estimate derived from reference gene primer amplification. Libraries were prepared by immunoSEQ multiplex PCR; TCRdb keeps only in-frame clonotypes and omits some of them. V and J calls and clone size follow that table, whereas D and trimming were derived from the DNA. The profile covers about 87,000 clones, with over 75% appearing a single time and approximately 3% taken by the ten largest. There are 16 residues in the CDR3. Trimming removed 3 bases at V and 2 bases at J, with 16 bases between. From germline, CDR1 is MDHEN and CDR2 SYDVKM.

The receptor was isolated from a woman aged 80 or over with COVID-19, enrolled during active disease. The J gene is TRBJ1-2, the V gene TRBV28; perhaps TRBD1 as D (6 bases). Sequenced input: peripheral blood. CDR3 in DNA: TGTGCCAGCAGTTTCTACCCTGGCCAGGGGAACTATGGCTACACCTTC. Translated, it gives CASSFYPGQGNYGYTF.